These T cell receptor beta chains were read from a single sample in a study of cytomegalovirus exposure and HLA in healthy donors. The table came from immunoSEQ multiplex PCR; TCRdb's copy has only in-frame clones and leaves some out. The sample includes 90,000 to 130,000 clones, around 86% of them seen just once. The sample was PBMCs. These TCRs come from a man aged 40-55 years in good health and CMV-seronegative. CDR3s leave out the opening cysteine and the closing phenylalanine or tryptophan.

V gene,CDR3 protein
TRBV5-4,ASSRPGQGDGYT
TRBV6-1,ASSEAGHREAF
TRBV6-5,ASSYSGVSGEKLF
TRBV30,AWSVVTGVNSPLH
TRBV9,ASSVEGRNGSPLH
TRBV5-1,ASSFDGGEWSFH
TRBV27,ASSLGQGTTNQPQH
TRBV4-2,ASSLISGTQTEAF
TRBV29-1,SVYSDTYGYT
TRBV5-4,ASSLGTTGLNTEAF